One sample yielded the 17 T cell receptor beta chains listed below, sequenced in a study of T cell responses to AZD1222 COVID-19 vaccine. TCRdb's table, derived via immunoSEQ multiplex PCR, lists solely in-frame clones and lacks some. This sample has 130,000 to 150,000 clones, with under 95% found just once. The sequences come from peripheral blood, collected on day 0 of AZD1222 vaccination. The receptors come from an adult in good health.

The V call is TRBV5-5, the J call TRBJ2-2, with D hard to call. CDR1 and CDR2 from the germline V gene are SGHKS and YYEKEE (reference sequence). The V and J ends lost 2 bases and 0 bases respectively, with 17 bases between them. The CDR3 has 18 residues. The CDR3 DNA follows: TGTGCCAGCAGCTTACCCCTAAGCCTTGTCTCGAACACCGGGGAGCTGTTTTTT. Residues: CASSLPLSLVSNTGELFF. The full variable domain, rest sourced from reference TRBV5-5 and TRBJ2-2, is DAGVTQSPTHLIKTRGQQVTLRCSPISGHKSVSWYQQVLGQGPQFIFQYYEKEERGRGNFPDRFSARQFPNYSSELNVNALLLGDSALYLCASSLPLSLVSNTGELFFGEGSRLTVL.

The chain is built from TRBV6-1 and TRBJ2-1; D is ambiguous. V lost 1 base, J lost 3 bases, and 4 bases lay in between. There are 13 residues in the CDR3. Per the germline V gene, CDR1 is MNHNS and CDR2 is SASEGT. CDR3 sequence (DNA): TGTGCCAGCAGTGAAGAGAGCTACAATGAGCAGTTCTTC. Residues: CASSEESYNEQFF.

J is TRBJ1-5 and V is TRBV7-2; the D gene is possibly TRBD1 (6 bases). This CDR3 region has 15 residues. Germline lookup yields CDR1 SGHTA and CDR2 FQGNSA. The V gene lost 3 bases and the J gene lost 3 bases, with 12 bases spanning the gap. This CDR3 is CASSFAPGDNQPQHF. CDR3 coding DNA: TGTGCCAGCAGCTTTGCACCAGGGGACAATCAGCCCCAGCATTTT.

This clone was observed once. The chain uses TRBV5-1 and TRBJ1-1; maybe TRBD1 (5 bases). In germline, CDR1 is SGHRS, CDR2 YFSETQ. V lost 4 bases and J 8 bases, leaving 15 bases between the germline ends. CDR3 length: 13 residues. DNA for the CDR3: TGCGCCAGCAGCCCCGCGGGGGGTTTGGAAGCTTTCTTT. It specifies CASSPAGGLEAFF.

CDR3 DNA sequence: TGTGCCAGTCGTACTCGGGGCTCTGGGGCCAACGTCCTGACTTTC. This gives the protein CASRTRGSGANVLTF. The chain links TRBV19 to TRBJ2-6; D may be TRBD2 (5 bases). CDR3 length: 15 residues. The germline CDR1 and CDR2 sequences are LNHDA and SQIVND (reference sequence). V lost 8 bases, J lost 0 bases, and 11 bases lay in between.

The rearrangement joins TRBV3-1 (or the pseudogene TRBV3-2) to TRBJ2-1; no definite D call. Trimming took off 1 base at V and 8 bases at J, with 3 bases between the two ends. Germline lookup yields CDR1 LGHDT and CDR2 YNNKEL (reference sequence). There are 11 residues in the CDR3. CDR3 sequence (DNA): TGTGCCAGCAGCCAAGCATATGAGCAGTTCTTC. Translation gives CASSQAYEQFF.

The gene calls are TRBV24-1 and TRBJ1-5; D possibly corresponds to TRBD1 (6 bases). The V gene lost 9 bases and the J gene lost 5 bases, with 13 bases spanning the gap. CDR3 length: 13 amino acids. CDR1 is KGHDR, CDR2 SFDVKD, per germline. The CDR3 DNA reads TGTGCCACCTCAAGGGGGGGGGATCAGCCCCAGCATTTT. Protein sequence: CATSRGGDQPQHF.

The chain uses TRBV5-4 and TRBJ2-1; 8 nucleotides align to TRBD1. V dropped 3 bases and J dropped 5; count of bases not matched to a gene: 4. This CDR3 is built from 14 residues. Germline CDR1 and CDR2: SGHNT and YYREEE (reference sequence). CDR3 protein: CASSYYRGNNEQFF. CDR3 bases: TGTGCCAGCAGCTACTACAGGGGGAACAATGAGCAGTTCTTC.

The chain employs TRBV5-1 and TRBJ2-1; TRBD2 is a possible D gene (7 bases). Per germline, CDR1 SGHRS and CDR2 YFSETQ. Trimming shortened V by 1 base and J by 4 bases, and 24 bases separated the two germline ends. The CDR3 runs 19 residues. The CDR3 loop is CASSLRGGGYLTEYNEQFF. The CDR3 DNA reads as TGCGCCAGCAGCTTGAGGGGGGGAGGCTATCTCACGGAGTACAATGAGCAGTTCTTC.

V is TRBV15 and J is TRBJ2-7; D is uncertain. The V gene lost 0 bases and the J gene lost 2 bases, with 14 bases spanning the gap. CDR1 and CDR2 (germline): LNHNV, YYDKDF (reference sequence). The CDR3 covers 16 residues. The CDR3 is CATSRDSSLLAYEQYF. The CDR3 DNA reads TGTGCCACCAGCAGAGATTCCAGCCTTCTAGCCTACGAGCAGTACTTC.

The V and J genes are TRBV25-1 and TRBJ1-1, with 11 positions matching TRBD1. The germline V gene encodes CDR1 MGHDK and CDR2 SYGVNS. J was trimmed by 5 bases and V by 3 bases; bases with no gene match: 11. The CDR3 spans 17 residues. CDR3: CASSDHGGQGAQTEAFF. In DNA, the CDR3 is TGTGCCAGCAGTGATCACGGAGGACAGGGGGCGCAGACTGAAGCTTTCTTT.

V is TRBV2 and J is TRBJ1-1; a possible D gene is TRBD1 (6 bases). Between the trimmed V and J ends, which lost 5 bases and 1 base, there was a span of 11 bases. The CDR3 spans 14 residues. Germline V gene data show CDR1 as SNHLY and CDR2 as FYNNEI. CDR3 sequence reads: CASSPQGGNTEAFF. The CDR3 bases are TGTGCCAGCAGTCCACAGGGAGGGAACACTGAAGCTTTCTTT.

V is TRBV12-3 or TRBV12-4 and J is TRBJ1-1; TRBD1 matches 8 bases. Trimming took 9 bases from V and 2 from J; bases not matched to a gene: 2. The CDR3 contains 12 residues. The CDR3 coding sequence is TGTGCCAGTGGACAGGGAAACACTGAAGCTTTCTTT. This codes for CASGQGNTEAFF.

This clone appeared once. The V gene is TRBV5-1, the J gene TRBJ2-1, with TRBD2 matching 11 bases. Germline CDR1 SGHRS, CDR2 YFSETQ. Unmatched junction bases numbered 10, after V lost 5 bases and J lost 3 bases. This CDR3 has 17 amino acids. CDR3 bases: TGCGCCAGCAGTTTTTCGACTAGCGGGGTACTCTACAATGAGCAGTTCTTC. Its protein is CASSFSTSGVLYNEQFF.

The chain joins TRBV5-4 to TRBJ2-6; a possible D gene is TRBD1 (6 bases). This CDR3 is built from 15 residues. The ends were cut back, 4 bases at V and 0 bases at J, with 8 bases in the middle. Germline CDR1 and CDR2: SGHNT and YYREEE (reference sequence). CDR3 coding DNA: TGTGCCAGCAGCGAACAGGGCTCTGGGGCCAACGTCCTGACTTTC. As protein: CASSEQGSGANVLTF.

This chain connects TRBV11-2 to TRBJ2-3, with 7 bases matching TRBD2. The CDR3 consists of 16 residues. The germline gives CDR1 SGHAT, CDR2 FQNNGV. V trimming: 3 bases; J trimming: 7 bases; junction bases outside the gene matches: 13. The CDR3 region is CASSFLPGLGVYTQYF. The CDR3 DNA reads TGTGCCAGCAGCTTTCTCCCCGGACTAGGAGTATATACGCAGTATTTT.

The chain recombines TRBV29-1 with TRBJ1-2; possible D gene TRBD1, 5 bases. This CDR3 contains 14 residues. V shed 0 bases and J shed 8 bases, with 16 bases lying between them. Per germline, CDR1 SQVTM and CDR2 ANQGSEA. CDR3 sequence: CSVEDPRVSKGYTF. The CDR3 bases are TGCAGCGTTGAAGATCCCAGGGTCTCGAAGGGCTACACCTTC.